A single sample gave rise to the 10 T cell receptor beta chains below, sequenced in a study of OX40 agonist ivuxolimab in advanced cancers. TCRdb's copy holds only in-frame clones and misses some; the assay was immunoSEQ multiplex PCR. Among 60,000 to 100,000 clones listed, 92% were seen once. Sequenced material: CD4+ or CD8+ T cells sorted from blood, taken in a trial of the OX40 agonist ivuxolimab. The receptor source for this set is an adult with an advanced solid tumor such as melanoma, head and neck, liver or kidney cancer.

The chain uses TRBV28 and TRBJ1-6; 7 nucleotides line up with TRBD1. Germline-derived CDR1 and CDR2 are MDHEN and SYDVKM. CDR3 length: 16 residues. V lost 6 bases to trimming and J lost 0 bases; unmatched junction nucleotides: 5. The CDR3 region has the DNA TGTGCCAGCAGGGGGACAGAAGGCTCCTATAATTCACCCCTCCACTTT. It yields the protein CASRGTEGSYNSPLHF.

DNA of the CDR3: TGTGCCAGCAGTTACCGTGACTCGCAGTACTTC. Protein sequence: CASSYRDSQYF. This chain joins TRBV6-6 and TRBJ2-7; unclear D gene. The germline CDR1 and CDR2 sequences are MNHNY and SVGAGI (reference sequence). CDR3 length equals 11 residues. The V gene lost 2 bases and the J gene lost 9 bases, with 8 bases spanning the gap.

The chain carries TRBV11-2 and TRBJ2-1; TRBD2 aligns across 7 bases. The junction had 10 bases not matched to a gene; V was cut back by 0 bases and J by 8 bases. Per germline, CDR1 SGHAT and CDR2 FQNNGV. The length of the CDR3 is 16 residues. The CDR3 loop reads CASSLEGRASVDEQFF. The CDR3 nucleotides are TGTGCCAGCAGCTTAGAGGGGAGGGCATCGGTTGATGAGCAGTTCTTC.

This chain links TRBV19 with TRBJ1-3; the match to TRBD1 covers 10 bases. Per the germline V gene, CDR1 is LNHDA and CDR2 is SQIVND (reference sequence). The ends lost 5 bases at V and 7 bases at J; junction bases unmatched: 11. This CDR3 region has 16 residues. CDR3 bases: TGTGCCAGTAGTGACTCCGGGACAGGGGATAAGAACACCATATATTTT. Protein: CASSDSGTGDKNTIYF.

V gene TRBV28 combines with J gene TRBJ2-1; D remains unclear. The CDR3 consists of 18 residues. Per the germline V gene, CDR1 is MDHEN and CDR2 is SYDVKM. V dropped 0 bases and J dropped 0 bases, with 15 bases sitting between them. The CDR3 DNA is TGTGCCAGCAGTTTATGGGACCTGGGGAAGAGCTCCTACAATGAGCAGTTCTTC. Amino acids: CASSLWDLGKSSYNEQFF.

This clone was counted only a few times. The CDR3 loop reads CASSQQEWYSNQPQHF. In nucleotides, the CDR3 is TGTGCCAGCAGTCAACAGGAATGGTATAGCAATCAGCCCCAGCATTTT. The chain has TRBV28 and TRBJ1-5, with D tentatively TRBD1 (5 bases). Trimming took off 5 bases at V and 0 bases at J, with 14 bases between the two ends. The CDR3 runs 16 residues. In germline, CDR1 is MDHEN, CDR2 SYDVKM.

This clone was seen only once. The CDR3 DNA follows: TGTGCCATCAGTGAGGGGACAGCCACAGATACGCAGTATTTT. This gives the protein CAISEGTATDTQYF. The gene calls are TRBV10-3 and TRBJ2-3, with 7 bases identical to TRBD1. V gave up 2 bases and J gave up 2 bases; unmatched junction bases: 1. The CDR3 totals 14 residues. Germline assignment: CDR1 ENHRY and CDR2 SYGVKD.

The genes are TRBV19 and TRBJ1-1, with 8 bases aligning to TRBD1. J lost 4 bases, V lost 9 bases, and 7 bases had no gene match. Germline V gene data show CDR1 as LNHDA and CDR2 as SQIVND (reference sequence). The CDR3 loop spans 13 amino acids. CDR3 sequence: CASGGQVGTEAFF. CDR3 DNA sequence: TGTGCCAGCGGGGGACAGGTTGGCACTGAAGCTTTCTTT.

The chain couples TRBV30 to TRBJ1-5; D unclear. This CDR3 contains 13 residues. The V end was cut by 5 bases, the J end by 7 bases, with 15 bases between. The germline V gene encodes CDR1 GTSNPN and CDR2 SVGIG (reference sequence). The CDR3 sequence is CAWERSFGQPQHF. DNA of the CDR3: TGTGCCTGGGAGCGGAGTTTCGGGCAGCCCCAGCATTTT.

This chain connects TRBV7-2 to TRBJ2-7, with 7 bases identical to TRBD2. Per germline, CDR1 SGHTA and CDR2 FQGNSA. The CDR3 length is 15 residues. V gave up 5 bases and J gave up 0 bases; unmatched junction bases: 7. The CDR3, as DNA: TGTGCCAGCAGCATTAGCGGGTCTAGCTCCTACGAGCAGTACTTC. Translating it yields CASSISGSSSYEQYF.